The entry that follows covers one TCR beta chain sequence. Libraries were prepared by immunoSEQ multiplex PCR; TCRdb keeps only in-frame clonotypes and omits some of them. Of about 250,000 clones listed, nearly 90% were seen once; the top ten hold roughly 2.2%. The data originate from a study of blood T cell repertoires in COVID-19. V lost 2 bases and J lost 1; bases outside the gene matches: 9. Germline assignment: CDR1 SGHDT and CDR2 YYEEEE. The CDR3 consists of 17 residues. The rearrangement joins TRBV5-6 to TRBJ1-5; 7 nucleotides agree with TRBD1. Input material: peripheral blood. This receptor was taken from a woman in her fifties or sixties with COVID-19, enrolled during active disease. The DNA for the CDR3 is TGTGCCAGCAGCTTCACAGGGGACCTGGGGAGCAATCAGCCCCAGCATTTT. This codes for CASSFTGDLGSNQPQHF.